The clone carrying this TCR beta chain was found many times. Antigen unknown. Researchers took RNA transcripts and amplified the TCR beta CDR3 regions from them. Initially, a first-round RT-PCR of the TCR CDR3 employed the HTBI primer set. TCRdb reprocessed the multiplex PCR reads via MiXCR and lists one record per CDR3 protein. Of roughly 420,000 distinct CDR3 sequences detected, roughly 15% appear once; the ten largest clones hold 5% to 6.5%. The sample comes from a study of T cells in Graves' hyperthyroidism and ophthalmopathy. Broader study findings: Model predictions of ophthalmopathy came a median approximately 6 months before onset. Expanded thyroid clonotypes (above 0.001) were mostly also found in blood.

The germline V gene encodes CDR1 LGHDT and CDR2 YNNKEL (reference sequence). The CDR3 sequence is 13 residues long. The J segment lost 5 bases and the V segment lost 3 bases, leaving 3 bases of the junction unmatched. Uncontrolled infection, other autoimmune disease, pregnancy and lactation each barred patients from inclusion. For the diagnoses, clinical symptoms, serum thyroxine and TRAb, thyroid ultrasound and orbital computed tomography were used. The chain links TRBV3-1 to TRBJ1-2; 7 nucleotides align to TRBD1. Sequencing input: blood. The receptor comes from a woman under 30 with Graves' hyperthyroidism. The CDR3 sequence: CASSHSQGYGYTF. Written as DNA, the CDR3 is TGTGCCAGCAGCCACTCACAGGGGTATGGCTACACCTTC.